Listed below are T cell receptor beta chains from one sample, sequenced in a study of cytomegalovirus exposure and HLA in healthy donors. This table comes from immunoSEQ multiplex PCR, and its TCRdb copy is limited to in-frame clones, with some not included. The sample contains approximately 190,000 clones, 70% to 85% of which appear only once. Sequencing was carried out using PBMCs. These receptors were obtained from a man between 40 and 49 years old in good health and CMV-seropositive. CDR3s include the opening cysteine and the closing phenylalanine or tryptophan. The D gene is left open where the match is weak. Where a row states a size, it is once, few, many or the class of an expanded clone; other rows omit it.

v_gene	abundance	d_gene	j_gene	CDR3nt	CDR3aa
TRBV27	-	-	TRBJ1-1	TGTGCCAGCAGTCCGCGGAGGAACACTGAAGCTTTCTTT	CASSPRRNTEAFF
TRBV28	-	-	TRBJ2-5	TGTGCCAGCAGTTTCAACGGAGGGAACCAAGAGACCCAGTACTTC	CASSFNGGNQETQYF
TRBV5-1	-	-	TRBJ2-5	TGCGCCAGCAGCTTGACTAGCCAAGAGACCCAGTACTTC	CASSLTSQETQYF
TRBV11-3	once	-	TRBJ2-2	TGTGCCAGCAGCTTAGATCGCGGAAACACCGGGGAGCTGTTTTTT	CASSLDRGNTGELFF
TRBV9	-	-	TRBJ2-2	TGTGCCAGCAGCGTAGTTGGTAGCGCGAACACCGGGGAGCTGTTTTTT	CASSVVGSANTGELFF
TRBV15	-	TRBD2	TRBJ2-7	TGTGCCACCAGCACAGCGGGTAGCGGGAGCAAGTACGAGCAGTACTTC	CATSTAGSGSKYEQYF
TRBV29-1	-	-	TRBJ2-2	TGCAGCGTTGCGACTAGGGGTCCGACCGGGGAGCTGTTTTTT	CSVATRGPTGELFF
TRBV4-2	once	TRBD2	TRBJ2-1	TGTGCCAGCAGCCAAGCGGGGGGTTCCTACAATGAGCAGTTCTTC	CASSQAGGSYNEQFF
TRBV11-2	-	-	TRBJ2-5	TGTGCCAGCAGCTTAGGGTACAGGGGGGGAGAGACCCAGTACTTC	CASSLGYRGGETQYF
TRBV15	-	-	TRBJ1-3	TGTGCCACCAGCAAGGAGATTGGAAACACCATATATTTT	CATSKEIGNTIYF
TRBV12-1	-	-	TRBJ1-6	TGTGCCAGCACCCCGGGGGGGCGCGGACCCCTCCACTTT	CASTPGGRGPLHF
TRBV6-5	few	-	TRBJ2-5	TGTGCCAGCAGGGACGGGGGCCAAGAGACCCAGTACTTC	CASRDGGQETQYF